The 19 T cell receptor beta chains reported below all come from one sample, sequenced in a study of T cells in women clearing cervical HPV infection. TCRdb's copy holds only in-frame clones and misses some; the assay was immunoSEQ multiplex PCR. The sample holds over 10,000 clones. Material: blood buffy coat. All receptors derive from a woman between 18 and 69 years old with a cervical HPV16 infection that either progressed to CIN3+ or cleared (not recorded which).

On this clone itself: The CDR3 end is not reached by the read, which stops 3 residues before it; the germline J gene fills it in. The chain employs TRBV5-1 and TRBJ2-1, with 7 nucleotides matching TRBD1. CDR1 SGHRS and CDR2 YFSETQ come from the germline V gene. J gave up 4 bases and V 2 bases, and 12 bases lay outside the gene matches. The CDR3 totals 17 residues. CDR3 bases read: TGCGCCAGCAGCTTAGCGACAGGGTTCGCGGAGTACAATGAG. As protein: CASSLATGFAEYNE. The whole CDR3 sequence is CASSLATGFAEYNEQFF. The entire variable domain, with the rest obtained from reference TRBV5-1 and TRBJ2-1, is as follows: KAGVTQTPRYLIKTRGQQVTLSCSPISGHRSVSWYQQTPGQGLQFLFEYFSETQRNKGNFPGRFSGRQFSNSRSEMNVSTLELGDSALYLCASSLATGFAEYNEQFFGPGTRLTVL.

Comment on this clone: The sequenced fragment ends 3 residues before the CDR3 boundary, so the rest is inferred from the germline J gene. The V gene is TRBV5-6, the J gene TRBJ2-7; 9 bases align to TRBD1. V gave up 4 bases and J gave up 4 bases; unmatched junction bases: 3. CDR3 size: 13 residues. From germline, CDR1 is SGHDT and CDR2 YYEEEE. The CDR3 bases that were read are TGTGCCAGCAGCGGGACAGGGCGATACGAG. This gives the protein CASSGTGRYE. The entire CDR3 sequence reads CASSGTGRYEQYF.

This clone is classed as medium-sized by frequency. Read coverage stops 3 residues before the CDR3 terminus; the germline J gene supplies the remainder. The chain combines TRBV29-1 with TRBJ2-5; 7 bases agree with TRBD2. Germline trimming cut 4 bases from V and 0 bases from J; bases unmatched to any gene: 5. CDR1 and CDR2 (germline): SQVTM, ANQGSEA. The CDR3 length is 14 residues. CDR3 DNA (partial): TGCAGCGTTGGGCTAGCGGCGTACCAAGAGACC. Protein sequence: CSVGLAAYQET. The whole CDR3 region reads CSVGLAAYQETQYF.

Note on this clone: The read ends 3 residues before the CDR3 terminus; that terminus is restored from the germline J gene. This chain connects TRBV6-2 or TRBV6-3 to TRBJ2-3; D may be TRBD1 (5 bases). This CDR3 contains 15 residues. The germline V gene encodes CDR1 MNHEY and CDR2 SVGEGT. The CDR3 loop is CASSYSFRGGETQYF. The CDR3 bases that were read are TGTGCCAGCAGTTACTCGTTTAGGGGTGGAGAGACG.

Concerning this clone itself: The read halts 3 residues ahead of the CDR3 end, with the missing end drawn from the germline J gene. The V and J genes are TRBV7-9 and TRBJ1-1; D gene ambiguous. CDR1 and CDR2 from the germline V gene are SEHNR and FQNEAQ (reference sequence). Trimming pared 1 base from V and 1 base from J, leaving 7 bases between. This CDR3 contains 14 residues. CDR3 protein: CASSLGAGNTEAFF. CDR3 bases read: TGTGCCAGCAGCTTAGGGGCGGGGAACACTGAA.

With regard to this clone: The junction departs from germline at one end; a sequencing error may be responsible. The CDR3 sequence: CASSQGGGLIYEQYF. Incomplete CDR3 DNA: TGCGCCAGCAGCCAAGGAGGGGGCTTAATCTACGAG. J is TRBJ2-7 and V is TRBV4-2, with D possibly matching TRBD1 (7 bases). The read is 3 residues too short to cover the CDR3 end, so that end is filled in from the germline J gene. The CDR3 extends over 15 amino acids. Looked up from germline, CDR1 is LGHNA and CDR2 is YNFKEQ.

As regards this clone: The CDR3 goes on 3 residues after the read ends, and that part is filled in from the germline J gene. The chain carries TRBV6-4 and TRBJ2-5, with D perhaps TRBD1 (6 bases). CDR3 length: 14 residues. Trimming left V 6 bases short and J 2 bases short, with 13 bases between. Per germline, CDR1 MRHNA and CDR2 SNTAGT. This CDR3 reads CASSRQAAQETQYF. The sequenced CDR3 bases are TGTGCCAGCAGCCGACAGGCAGCACAAGAGACC.

With respect to this clone: The read finishes 3 residues shy of the CDR3 end, and the germline J gene is used to complete it. V and J are TRBV6-2 or TRBV6-3 and TRBJ2-7, with TRBD2 matching over 11 bases. The CDR3 totals 15 residues. The germline gives CDR1 MNHEY, CDR2 SVGEGT. Trimming cost V 5 bases and J 2 bases; bases outside gene matches: 5. Incomplete CDR3 DNA: TGTGCCAGCAGTCCTCCGACTAGCGGGGCCTACGAG. As protein: CASSPPTSGAYE. In full, the CDR3 is CASSPPTSGAYEQYF.

About this clone itself: The read terminates 3 residues before the CDR3 end, so the remaining end is supplied by the germline J gene. V and J are TRBV7-2 and TRBJ2-3; TRBD2 agrees at 8 bases. Looked up from germline, CDR1 is SGHTA and CDR2 is FQGNSA. The CDR3 spans 16 residues. The CDR3 DNA, read in part, is TGTGCCAGCAGCTTAGCGGACGGGGGGGGAGCGGAGACG. Translated, it gives CASSLADGGGAET. The CDR3 in full is CASSLADGGGAETQYF.

Regarding this clone: The CDR3 end falls 3 residues outside the read, so it is completed with the germline J gene. The chain employs TRBV10-2 and TRBJ1-2; TRBD1 matches 9 bases. The CDR3 extends over 14 amino acids. CDR1 and CDR2 (germline): WSHSY, SAAADI. V lost 3 bases, J lost 5 bases, and 4 bases stayed unmatched. Partial CDR3 DNA: TGCGCCAGCAGTGAATCGACAGGGGGTTATGGC. It is translated as CASSESTGGYG. The whole CDR3 region reads CASSESTGGYGYTF.

A remark on this clone: The observed sequence ends 3 residues before the CDR3 terminus, with the missing tail filled in from the germline J gene. V is TRBV7-3 and J is TRBJ2-3; 11 bases line up with TRBD2. The CDR3 totals 15 residues. Per the germline V gene, CDR1 is SGHTA and CDR2 is FQGTGA. CDR3 residues: CASSPVAGGQETQYF. The CDR3 DNA, read in part, is TGTGCCAGCAGCCCCGTAGCGGGGGGGCAGGAGACG.

CDR3 bases read: TGTGCCAGCAGCGCAGGGTGGGAGACCTATGGC. Its protein product is CASSAGWETYG. The entire CDR3 is CASSAGWETYGYTF. This chain connects TRBV2 to TRBJ1-2; a weak D match, TRBD1 (5 bases). The CDR3 is cut off 3 residues early in the read; its end comes from the germline J gene. Germline-derived CDR1 and CDR2 are SNHLY and FYNNEI. The V and J ends lost 6 bases and 4 bases respectively, with 15 bases between them. CDR3 length: 14 residues.

As for this clone: The CDR3 goes on 3 residues after the read ends, and that part is filled in from the germline J gene. The J gene is TRBJ1-6, the V gene TRBV19, with 9 bases identical to TRBD1. In germline, CDR1 is LNHDA, CDR2 SQIVND (reference sequence). Germline trimming cut 3 bases from V and 7 bases from J; bases unmatched to any gene: 1. CDR3 length equals 14 residues. This CDR3 reads CASSMGQGNSPLHF. CDR3 bases read: TGTGCCAGTAGTATGGGACAGGGAAATTCACCC.

In the case of this clone: The read terminates 3 residues before the CDR3 end, so the remaining end is supplied by the germline J gene. This chain connects TRBV11-3 to TRBJ2-5; 10 nucleotides match TRBD2. This CDR3 contains 14 residues. Germline V gene sequence: CDR1 SGHNT, CDR2 YENEEA. CDR3 sequence: CASSSAGGLDTQYF. CDR3 DNA, as far as it was read: TGTGCCAGCAGCTCAGCGGGGGGGCTTGATACC.

As to this clone: The DNA ends 3 residues before the CDR3 does, and the rest of the CDR3 is filled in from the germline J gene. The chain carries TRBV5-1 and TRBJ2-3, with a tentative D call TRBD2 (6 bases). Germline V gives CDR1 SGHRS, CDR2 YFSETQ. The CDR3 spans 14 residues. V lost 3 bases and J 0 bases, leaving 8 bases between the germline ends. CDR3 bases read: TGCGCCAGCAGCTCGGGGGATAGCACAGATACG. This sequence encodes CASSSGDSTDT. The entire CDR3 sequence reads CASSSGDSTDTQYF.

With respect to this clone: The CDR3 is cut off 3 residues early in the read; its end comes from the germline J gene. V usage is TRBV4-2 and J usage is TRBJ1-2; D possibly corresponds to TRBD1 (6 bases). Germline V gene lookup returns CDR1 LGHNA and CDR2 YNFKEQ. This CDR3 comprises 18 residues. The germline V and J ends were trimmed by 1 base and 3 bases, with 21 bases remaining between them. CDR3: CASSQAIRTGLSYYGYTF. The CDR3 DNA, read in part, is TGTGCCAGCAGCCAAGCGATTCGAACAGGGTTAAGTTACTATGGC.

Turning to this clone: Read sequence stops 3 residues before the CDR3 end, and the germline J gene provides the missing end. The chain joins TRBV2 to TRBJ2-1; 8 bases map to TRBD1. The ends lost 6 bases at V and 7 bases at J; junction bases unmatched: 8. The germline gives CDR1 SNHLY, CDR2 FYNNEI. The length of the CDR3 is 14 residues. The part of the CDR3 DNA that was read is TGTGCCAGCAGGAAGACAGGGGAAAGGAATGAG. It specifies CASRKTGERNE. Given in full, the CDR3 is CASRKTGERNEQFF.

Turning to this clone: The read ends 3 residues early relative to the CDR3; the germline J gene fills the gap. V is TRBV7-2 and J is TRBJ1-5; a possible D gene is TRBD1 (6 bases). There are 14 residues in the CDR3. Germline CDR1 and CDR2: SGHTA and FQGNSA. Trimming pared 3 bases from V and 2 bases from J, leaving 8 bases between. The CDR3 here is CASSFQGRNQPQHF. The covered CDR3 bases are TGTGCCAGCAGCTTTCAGGGGCGCAATCAGCCC.

For this clone: The CDR3 end falls 3 residues outside the read, so it is completed with the germline J gene. The V gene is TRBV23-1, the J gene TRBJ2-7; 7 bases line up with TRBD2. TRBV23-1 qualifies as an ORF whose function is uncertain. This CDR3 has 16 residues. J gave up 2 bases and V 1 base, and 8 bases lay outside the gene matches. CDR3 region: CASSQFWLAATYEQYF. Partial CDR3 DNA: TGCGCCAGCAGTCAATTCTGGCTAGCGGCAACCTACGAG.